This T cell receptor beta chain was found in a study of blood T cells in healthy people across ages. The CDR3 extends over 16 amino acids. V gave up 1 base and J gave up 7 bases, with 20 bases separating them. Looked up from germline, CDR1 is SGHNT and CDR2 is YYREEE (reference sequence). Only a few counts were recorded for this clonotype. A second roughly 7 to 12 cycle PCR used barcoded and J-beta primers. In TCRdb, the 5' RACE reads were re-called with MiXCR into one record per CDR3 protein. Found here are approximately 780,000 distinct CDR3 sequences, roughly 24% of them singletons; the top ten hold 2.5% to 3.5%. The data also belong to a second study, concerning T cells of mothers and their children.

The chain recombines TRBV5-4 with TRBJ2-5, with D perhaps TRBD2 (7 bases). The sequenced sample was blood. The receptor was derived from a boy aged 5-17 years in good health. The CDR3 loop is CASSLFRGGGGGTQYF. DNA of the CDR3: TGTGCCAGCAGCTTGTTTAGGGGGGGGGGCGGCGGGACCCAGTACTTC. Filled out from reference TRBV5-4 and TRBJ2-5, the complete variable domain reads ETGVTQSPTHLIKTRGQQVTLRCSSQSGHNTVSWYQQALGQGPQFIFQYYREEENGRGNFPPRFSGLQFPNYSSELNVNALELDDSALYLCASSLFRGGGGGTQYFGPGTRLLVL.